The source of this T cell receptor (beta chain) is a study of T cell clones after liver transplantation. As for the study in general: Immunosuppression withdrawal was tried within 2 years after liver transplantation in this trial. Tolerance: complete withdrawal held at least one year, liver enzymes staying within twice normal. Study outcomes and limitations: Post-transplant time points were not standardized, so conclusions are preliminary.

With 4 bases removed from V and 5 bases from J, the gap between germline ends came to 7 bases. CDR3 length equals 12 residues. Germline V gene lookup returns CDR1 SGHTA and CDR2 FQGNSA. Assay used: immunoSEQ multiplex PCR; TCRdb lists only in-frame clones, some missing. This sample has 20,000 to 30,000 clones; around 63% occur once, and the top ten carry roughly 2.8%. Turning to this clone: Its specificity is not known.

This specimen was CD4+ T cells from blood, taken before liver transplant. The receptor was derived from a human donor who received a liver transplant. The rearrangement joins TRBV7-2 to TRBJ2-3; D unclear. CDR3 nucleotide sequence: TGTGCCAGCAGCTACATTCGAGATACGCAGTATTTT. Amino acid sequence: CASSYIRDTQYF.